Following are 8 T cell receptor beta chains from one sample sequenced in a study of regulatory T cells in long-lasting Graves disease. The authors built TCR beta libraries using iRepertoire HTBI primers and Arm-PCR of CDR3 regions. TCRdb reprocessed the multiplex PCR reads via MiXCR and lists one record per CDR3 protein. In the table there are about 430,000 distinct CDR3 sequences, approximately 15% of which are singletons. Specified time point: newly diagnosed GD, antithyroid drugs for less than 3 months. The TCR library was made from RNA extracted from PBMCs. The same sample was also studied in work on T cells in Graves' hyperthyroidism and ophthalmopathy.

The specimen comprised peripheral blood mononuclear cells (PBMCs), sampled at new diagnosis, from a patient treated with antithyroid drugs. The origin of the receptors is a woman in her thirties or forties with Graves disease.

This clonotype showed up many times. The chain links TRBV27 to TRBJ2-3; tentatively, D is TRBD2 (5 bases). CDR3 size: 17 residues. In germline, CDR1 is MNHEY, CDR2 SMNVEV (reference sequence). The V end lost 6 bases, the J end lost 0 bases, and 19 bases lay between the germline ends. CDR3 sequence reads: CASRPLGWEKSTDTQYF. Written as DNA, the CDR3 is TGTGCCAGCAGGCCCCTGGGTTGGGAGAAGAGCACAGATACGCAGTATTTT.

This clonotype came up many times. The chain joins TRBV28 to TRBJ1-2; D remains ambiguous. Looked up from germline, CDR1 is MDHEN and CDR2 is SYDVKM. The CDR3 consists of 15 residues. Trimming left V 4 bases short and J 6 bases short, with 18 bases between. The CDR3 region is CASSSEILDPDGYTF. CDR3 in DNA: TGTGCCAGCAGTTCCGAAATTTTGGATCCGGATGGCTACACCTTC.

This clonotype was seen a single time. One base away lies a much larger clone, so this may be a sequencing read error. The J gene is TRBJ1-1, the V gene TRBV6-2 or TRBV6-3; no reliable D call. V lost 8 bases and J lost 1, with 17 bases in between. Germline CDR1 and CDR2: MNHEY and SVGEGT. CDR3 length: 15 amino acids. Here the CDR3 reads CASRRSPGTNTEAFF. The CDR3 coding sequence is TGTGCCAGCCGCCGATCGCCAGGTACGAACACTGAAGCTTTCTTT.

This chain joins TRBV6-4 and TRBJ2-1; 7 nucleotides agree with TRBD2. The ends lost 5 bases at V and 3 bases at J; junction bases unmatched: 7. The CDR3 runs to 15 residues. CDR1 MRHNA and CDR2 SNTAGT come from the germline V gene. CDR3 coding DNA: TGTGCCAGCAGTCGTGCAGCGGGATACTACAATGAGCAGTTCTTC. It is translated as CASSRAAGYYNEQFF.

CDR3 loop: CASSQDLLLADSNTGELFF. DNA for the CDR3: TGCGCCAGCAGCCAAGATCTCCTCCTAGCGGATTCGAACACCGGGGAGCTGTTTTTT. This sequence joins TRBV4-1 and TRBJ2-2, with 7 positions matching TRBD2. Germline V gene sequence: CDR1 MGHRA, CDR2 YSYEKL. The J segment lost 0 bases and the V segment lost 0 bases, leaving 10 bases of the junction unmatched. The CDR3 extends over 19 amino acids.

This clonotype was counted ten times or more. The chain carries TRBV11-2 and TRBJ2-1; no firm D call. Between the trimmed V and J ends, which lost 5 bases and 0 bases, there was a span of 23 bases. The CDR3 covers 19 residues. Germline CDR1 SGHAT, CDR2 FQNNGV. In nucleotides, the CDR3 is TGTGCCAGCAGCCTTGTGGCCGAGCGCAGGCGCAGCTCCTACAATGAGCAGTTCTTC. It yields the protein CASSLVAERRRSSYNEQFF.

This clonotype was counted at least ten times. This chain links TRBV12-3 or TRBV12-4 with TRBJ2-2; 7 nucleotides match TRBD2. The CDR3 has 17 residues. V was pared by 7 bases and J by 6 bases, with 17 bases of the junction left unmatched. CDR3 region: CASTPRPGGSRSGELFF. The DNA for the CDR3 is TGTGCCAGCACCCCCCGTCCTGGCGGGAGTCGCTCCGGGGAGCTGTTTTTT.

This clonotype was seen a few times. One end of the junction varies from germline; a read error may be responsible. The chain couples TRBV6-1 to TRBJ2-4; maybe TRBD2 (6 bases). CDR1 and CDR2 (germline): MNHNS, SASEGT. The CDR3 is 14 residues long. The CDR3 DNA reads as TGCGCCAGCAGTGAGGCCGGGACGGGGGACATTCAGTACTTC. Translated: CASSEAGTGDIQYF.